This T cell receptor beta chain was obtained from a study of post-analysis software for immune sequencing data. About the study: Relapsing-remitting, secondary progressive and progressive-relapsing multiple sclerosis were all included among the disease courses. Study-wide results and caveats: Batch-matched samples strongly co-clustered by F measure. Significantly lower normalized Chao1 diversity was found in patients with multiple sclerosis relative to controls. Higher frequency in patients than in controls was seen for about five TRBV segments, with TRBV5-6, TRBV5-1 and TRBV20-1 among them.

Researchers reported that TCR beta cDNA libraries carried unique molecular identifiers. It was from about 0.94 to 9.7 million T cells that 530,000 or so cDNA molecules came. Each CDR3 protein is one row after TCRdb ran MiXCR on the PCR reads. The data show about 380,000 distinct CDR3 sequences, less than 35% seen once. Remarks on this clonotype: The antigen is not known.

The germline V and J ends were trimmed by 2 bases and 8 bases, with 10 bases remaining between them. Germline V CDR1 and CDR2: SGHTS, YDEGEE. The length of the CDR3 is 12 residues. This TCR derives from a girl between 10 and 17 years old with multiple sclerosis. Material: blood. The gene calls are TRBV5-8 and TRBJ1-1; D gene unclear. The CDR3 nucleotides are TGTGCCAGCAGCTTCGAGGGAGCGGAAGCTTTCTTT. This gives the protein CASSFEGAEAFF.